The subject of this entry is one T cell receptor (beta chain). This sample is part of a study of shared clonotypes between healthy human individuals. Study information: Three CD4 naive, three CD4 memory, two CD8 naive and one CD8 memory plate were used per donor.

TCRdb's copy holds only in-frame clones and misses some; the assay was immunoSEQ multiplex PCR. The sample yields about 1 million clones, 75% seen once. The V gene's germline CDR1 is SQVTM and CDR2 ANQGSEA. The CDR3 covers 12 residues. Sequences were obtained from memory CD4+ T cells sorted from blood. Indicated subset: CD45RA-negative fraction. The chain employs TRBV29-1 and TRBJ2-5; D not certain. TRBJ2-7 matches the DNA end more closely, so the J call is doubtful. The clonotype originates from a man between 18 and 35 years old in good health. The CDR3: CSALTVTYEQYF. The CDR3 coding sequence is TGCAGCGCGCTTACAGTTACCTACGAGCAGTACTTC.